This T cell receptor beta chain was sequenced in a study of T cell repertoires in cytomegalovirus infection. On this clonotype: The antigen remains unidentified.

The V end was cut by 6 bases, the J end by 1 base, with 12 bases between. The CDR3 consists of 15 residues. Study-level findings and limits: Summed public TCR beta family frequency identified CMV carriers bearing the relevant HLA. There were HLA-C-restricted CMV-specific TCR beta clonotypes dominating the ex vivo response.

TCRdb recomputed calls from the reads with MiXCR, one row per CDR3 protein. The sample lists about 920,000 distinct CDR3 sequences, approximately 31% occurring once. The chain has TRBV12-3 or TRBV12-4 and TRBJ2-2; the D is unclear. The specimen was cultured CD8+ T cells from PBMCs, collected from culture after CMV antigen stimulation. The source of this sequence is a human donor in good health (CMV status not recorded). Some clones in this sample may be carry-over from other donors' samples. CDR3 sequence: CASSPPRLNTGELFF. CDR3 nucleotide sequence: TGTGCCAGCAGCCCACCCAGGCTGAACACCGGGGAGCTGTTTTTT.